A single sample is the source of the 6 T cell receptor beta chains below, sequenced in a study of T-cell memory formation after mild COVID-19. Via MiXCR, TCRdb re-called the 5' RACE reads, giving one row per CDR3 protein. The data hold 95,000 to 120,000 distinct CDR3 sequences, with 15% to 20% observed a single time. Sequencing input: PBMCs or a T cell subset sorted from them (not recorded which). These receptors originate from a man aged 18 to 29 who had mild COVID-19 (a few samples of this study predate the infection). Cell type and time point are not known.

V gene TRBV5-5 combines with J gene TRBJ2-1, with D unresolved. Trimming took off 5 bases at V and 9 bases at J, with 15 bases between the two ends. CDR1 SGHKS and CDR2 YYEKEE come from the germline V gene (reference sequence). The CDR3 extends over 13 amino acids. The CDR3 region has the DNA TGTGCCAGCAGGCTAATAGAGTACGGTGAGCAGTTCTTC. This encodes CASRLIEYGEQFF.

This clonotype occurred a few times. V and J are TRBV12-3 or TRBV12-4 and TRBJ1-6; 7 nucleotides match TRBD1. The CDR3 extends over 15 amino acids. V lost 6 bases and J lost 3; bases outside the gene matches: 5. CDR3 sequence reads: CASSPGTVYNSPLHF. For the CDR3, the DNA is TGTGCCAGCAGCCCCGGGACAGTCTATAATTCACCCCTCCACTTT.

J is TRBJ1-6 and V is TRBV9, with 8 nucleotides matching TRBD1. Trimming at V came to 6 bases and at J to 6 bases, leaving 8 bases not matched to a gene. CDR3 length equals 15 residues. Looked up from germline, CDR1 is SGDLS and CDR2 is YYNGEE. This CDR3 is CASTSTGASNSPLHF. DNA for the CDR3: TGTGCCAGCACCTCGACAGGGGCCAGTAATTCACCCCTCCACTTT.

This clonotype was counted a few times. This chain connects TRBV12-3 or TRBV12-4 to TRBJ1-6, with unresolved D. CDR3 size: 13 residues. Between the trimmed V and J ends, which lost 0 bases and 9 bases, there was a span of 6 bases. The CDR3 is CASSLAGLSPLHF. The CDR3 coding sequence is TGTGCCAGCAGTTTAGCTGGACTTTCACCCCTCCACTTT.

At least ten counts were recorded for this clonotype. The chain uses TRBV9 and TRBJ2-3, with D hard to call. Germline V CDR1 and CDR2: SGDLS, YYNGEE. The CDR3 has 14 amino acids. The V end was cut by 0 bases, the J end by 1 base, with 6 bases between. The CDR3 is CASSVGVGTDTQYF. In nucleotides, the CDR3 is TGTGCCAGCAGCGTAGGAGTGGGCACAGATACGCAGTATTTT.

V and J are TRBV5-1 and TRBJ2-2; D unresolved. V lost 0 bases and J 4 bases, leaving 16 bases between the germline ends. From germline, CDR1 is SGHRS and CDR2 YFSETQ. The CDR3 is 17 amino acids. The DNA for the CDR3 is TGCGCCAGCAGCTTGGCCCCAGGATCTTCGGGCACCGGGGAGCTGTTTTTT. Encoded protein: CASSLAPGSSGTGELFF.